The clone carrying this T cell receptor (beta chain) was seen only a few times. Antigen specificity is unknown. The data originate from a study of T-cell memory formation after mild COVID-19. Study-level findings and limits: The study detected some responding clones in pre-infection memory, suggesting cross-reactive memory joined. Clones that shrank (day 15 to 85) were balanced CD4/CD8, whereas later expanders leaned CD4+.

TCRdb reanalysed the 5' RACE reads using MiXCR and keeps one entry per CDR3 protein. The table shows 180,000 or so distinct CDR3 sequences, with under 20% occurring only once. The sample consisted of PBMCs or a T cell subset sorted from them (not recorded which). This TCR was recovered from an adult woman who had mild COVID-19 (a few samples of this study predate the infection). Cell type and time point are not known.

For the CDR3, the DNA is TGTGCCAGCAGTTTGGGTTTAAGGGGCCGAGCTTTCTTT. It codes for CASSLGLRGRAFF. The chain joins TRBV6-5 to TRBJ1-1; possibly TRBD1 for D (5 bases). Per germline, CDR1 MNHEY and CDR2 SVGAGI. The CDR3 loop spans 13 amino acids. The V end lost 4 bases, the J end lost 10 bases, and 16 bases lay between the germline ends.